This passage covers 14 T cell receptor beta chains from one sample sequenced in a study of OX40 agonist ivuxolimab in advanced cancers. Produced via immunoSEQ multiplex PCR; TCRdb's table is partial and in-frame only. The sample carries 30,000 to 50,000 clones, 75% to 90% recorded once. This specimen was CD4+ or CD8+ T cells sorted from blood, taken in a trial of the OX40 agonist ivuxolimab. These TCRs come from an adult with an advanced solid tumor such as melanoma, head and neck, liver or kidney cancer.

This chain joins TRBV14 and TRBJ1-3, with no clear D. The V gene lost 2 bases and the J gene lost 0 bases, with 8 bases spanning the gap. Per germline, CDR1 SGHDN and CDR2 FVKESK. The CDR3 runs 15 residues. In nucleotides, the CDR3 is TGTGCCAGCAGCCAAACTCATTTCTCTGGAAACACCATATATTTT. Residues: CASSQTHFSGNTIYF. Supplemented by reference TRBV14 and TRBJ1-3, the full variable domain reads EAGVTQFPSHSVIEKGQTVTLRCDPISGHDNLYWYRRVMGKEIKFLLHFVKESKQDESGMPNNRFLAERTGGTYSTLKVQPAELEDSGVYFCASSQTHFSGNTIYFGEGSWLTVV.

The chain has TRBV7-9 and TRBJ2-1, with a weak D call TRBD2 (6 bases). V was clipped by 3 bases and J by 2 bases, with 14 bases between them. Germline loops: CDR1 SEHNR, CDR2 FQNEAQ (reference sequence). This CDR3 spans 16 amino acids. The CDR3 DNA reads as TGTGCCAGCAGCTTCCCGGAGGGGCGTCCCTACAATGAGCAGTTCTTC. This gives the protein CASSFPEGRPYNEQFF.

This chain connects TRBV13 to TRBJ2-7; 7 nucleotides match TRBD1. The CDR3 contains 13 residues. The ends lost 4 bases at V and 2 bases at J; junction bases unmatched: 2. The germline CDR1 and CDR2 sequences are PRHDT and FYEKMQ (reference sequence). CDR3 sequence: CASSSTGTYEQYF. CDR3 bases: TGTGCCAGCAGCTCGACAGGGACCTACGAGCAGTACTTC.

V usage is TRBV5-1 and J usage is TRBJ2-3, with 7 nucleotides matching TRBD2. The V segment lost 7 bases and the J segment 2 bases; nucleotides outside the gene matches: 7. Germline CDR1 is SGHRS and CDR2 is YFSETQ. This CDR3 is 14 amino acids long. The CDR3 sequence is CASAGGRDTDTQYF. In nucleotides, the CDR3 is TGCGCCAGCGCCGGGGGGAGGGACACAGATACGCAGTATTTT.

This clone was seen just once. The V call is TRBV6-6, the J call TRBJ1-5; no definite D call. Germline assignment: CDR1 MNHNY and CDR2 SVGAGI (reference sequence). V lost 8 bases and J 3 bases, leaving 8 bases between the germline ends. The CDR3 totals 12 residues. The CDR3 DNA follows: TGTGCCAGCGGAGGACTCAATCAGCCCCAGCATTTT. It codes for CASGGLNQPQHF.

This clone has just one count. The chain combines TRBV2 with TRBJ2-1, with D perhaps matching TRBD2 (8 bases). V lost 8 bases and J 7 bases, leaving 18 bases between the germline ends. Germline V gene sequence: CDR1 SNHLY, CDR2 FYNNEI. The CDR3 length is 14 residues. CDR3 residues: CASSREGARNEQFF. In DNA, the CDR3 is TGTGCCAGCTCACGGGAGGGGGCGCGGAATGAGCAGTTCTTC.

The chain uses TRBV5-1 and TRBJ1-3, with D perhaps matching TRBD1 (6 bases). Trimming removed 4 bases at V and 7 bases at J, with 18 bases between. Looked up from germline, CDR1 is SGHRS and CDR2 is YFSETQ. The CDR3 consists of 15 residues. CDR3 coding DNA: TGCGCCAGCAGCCCGGGAGGGCAGGGGACGAACACCATATATTTT. Amino acids: CASSPGGQGTNTIYF.

V and J are TRBV7-2 and TRBJ2-5; tentative D call: TRBD1 (6 bases). V was cut by 6 bases and J by 3 bases, with 11 bases left in between. Germline lookup yields CDR1 SGHTA and CDR2 FQGNSA. The CDR3 totals 13 residues. The CDR3 DNA reads as TGTGCCAGCAGGGGGACAAGTAAAGAGACCCAGTACTTC. This sequence encodes CASRGTSKETQYF.

Only one count was recorded for this clone. V and J are TRBV14 and TRBJ2-1; 9 bases are a match to TRBD1. The CDR3 covers 17 residues. Germline-derived CDR1 and CDR2 are SGHDN and FVKESK. J was trimmed by 2 bases and V by 4 bases; bases with no gene match: 9. The CDR3 region has the DNA TGTGCCAGCAGCCGCTCCGTGGGGGACAGGGCCTACAATGAGCAGTTCTTC. This encodes CASSRSVGDRAYNEQFF. Filled out from reference TRBV14 and TRBJ2-1, the complete variable domain reads EAGVTQFPSHSVIEKGQTVTLRCDPISGHDNLYWYRRVMGKEIKFLLHFVKESKQDESGMPNNRFLAERTGGTYSTLKVQPAELEDSGVYFCASSRSVGDRAYNEQFFGPGTRLTVL.

Of note for this clone: The conserved closing phenylalanine or tryptophan is absent in this CDR3, likely reflecting a read error. The chain employs TRBV5-6 and TRBJ1-6; D is possibly TRBD1 (5 bases). V lost 4 bases, J lost 2 bases, and 13 bases lay in between. Germline V gene data show CDR1 as SGHDT and CDR2 as YYEEEE. The CDR3 covers 16 residues. CDR3 sequence reads: CASSTQGVAYNSPLHL. In DNA form, the CDR3 reads TGTGCCAGCAGCACCCAAGGGGTAGCCTATAATTCACCCCTCCACCTT.

J is TRBJ1-2 and V is TRBV9, with D unresolved. Germline values: CDR1 SGDLS, CDR2 YYNGEE. V was trimmed by 0 bases and J by 6 bases, leaving 9 bases between them. The CDR3 extends over 13 amino acids. The CDR3 here is CASSVDYRDGYTF. CDR3 sequence (DNA): TGTGCCAGCAGCGTAGATTACCGAGATGGCTACACCTTC.

The chain links TRBV5-1 to TRBJ2-7; D is possibly TRBD1 or TRBD2 (5 bases each). Germline CDR1 is SGHRS and CDR2 is YFSETQ. Trimming cost V 2 bases and J 7 bases, with 16 bases left between them. The CDR3 length is 14 residues. In DNA, the CDR3 is TGCGCCAGCAGCTTCGGGTCCGGGGCTGGGGAGCAGTACTTC. This gives the protein CASSFGSGAGEQYF.

The chain recombines TRBV5-1 with TRBJ2-7; perhaps TRBD2 as D (5 bases). Germline V gives CDR1 SGHRS, CDR2 YFSETQ. The CDR3 runs 16 residues. V was trimmed by 4 bases and J by 0 bases, leaving 17 bases between them. CDR3 residues: CASSRRTGSGSYEQYF. CDR3 nucleotides: TGCGCCAGCAGCCGACGGACGGGATCCGGCTCCTACGAGCAGTACTTC.

As DNA, the CDR3 is TGTGCCAGCAGCGTAGCCGAAGGGGGGTTACCCTACGAGCAGTACTTC. Translating gives CASSVAEGGLPYEQYF. The chain couples TRBV9 to TRBJ2-7, with D possibly called TRBD1 or TRBD2 (6 bases each). CDR1 is SGDLS and CDR2 is YYNGEE in the germline V gene. Trimming took off 0 bases at V and 2 bases at J, with 15 bases between the two ends. This CDR3 region has 16 residues.